This T cell receptor beta chain was identified in a study of blood T cells in healthy people across ages. Using a J-beta primer mix together with a sample-barcoded 5' primer, a second PCR was run for roughly 7 to 12 cycles. Each CDR3 protein is one row after TCRdb ran MiXCR on the 5' RACE reads. The table has hundreds of thousands of distinct CDR3 sequences, roughly 44% seen once. This clonotype was seen a handful of times. V was clipped by 7 bases and J by 8 bases, with 11 bases between them. The CDR3 spans 10 residues. CDR1 and CDR2 from the germline V gene are DFQATT and SNEGSKA (reference sequence).

This chain links TRBV20-1 with TRBJ1-2; no clear D. The sample consisted of blood. The clonotype comes from a man aged 60-69 years in good health. The DNA of the CDR3 is TGCAGTGGCGGGAGGAGCGGCTACACCTTC. Amino acid sequence: CSGGRSGYTF.